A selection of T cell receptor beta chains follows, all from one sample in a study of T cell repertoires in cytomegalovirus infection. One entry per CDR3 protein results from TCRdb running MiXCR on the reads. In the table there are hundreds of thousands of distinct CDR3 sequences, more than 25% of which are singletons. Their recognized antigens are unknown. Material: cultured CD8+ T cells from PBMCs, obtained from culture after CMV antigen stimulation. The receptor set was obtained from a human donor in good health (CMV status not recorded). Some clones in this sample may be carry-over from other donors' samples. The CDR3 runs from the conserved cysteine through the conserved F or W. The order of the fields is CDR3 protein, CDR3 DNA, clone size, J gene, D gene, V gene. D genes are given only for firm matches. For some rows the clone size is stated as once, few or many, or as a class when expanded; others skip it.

CASSDPYDWVENTIYF,TGTGCCAGCAGTGACCCCTACGACTGGGTAGAAAACACCATATATTTT,NA,TRBJ1-3,NA,TRBV12-3/TRBV12-4
CASSLNTGASYEQYF,TGTGCCAGCAGCTTAAATACAGGAGCCTCCTACGAGCAGTACTTC,many,TRBJ2-7,NA,TRBV7-6
CASSQWDSGYEQYF,TGTGCCAGCAGCCAATGGGACAGTGGTTACGAGCAGTACTTC,once,TRBJ2-7,TRBD1,TRBV5-5
CASSLASPGAFF,TGTGCCAGCAGTTTAGCATCTCCTGGAGCTTTCTTT,few,TRBJ1-1,NA,TRBV12-3/TRBV12-4
CASSPTGSEAFF,TGCGCCAGCAGCCCAACAGGGAGTGAAGCTTTCTTT,many,TRBJ1-1,NA,TRBV5-1
CASSPGQGDTGELFF,TGTGCCAGCAGCCCGGGACAGGGGGACACCGGGGAGCTGTTTTTT,many,TRBJ2-2,TRBD1,TRBV7-8
CASSLGGARYGYTF,TGTGCCAGCAGCTTAGGGGGCGCTCGGTATGGCTACACCTTC,few,TRBJ1-2,NA,TRBV7-9
CAIQRGDTEAFF,TGTGCCATCCAACGAGGGGACACTGAAGCTTTCTTT,NA,TRBJ1-1,NA,TRBV19
CASSLRGVNSPLHF,TGTGCCAGCAGCCTAAGGGGGGTTAATTCACCCCTCCACTTT,NA,TRBJ1-6,NA,TRBV7-2
CASSEEYWTGGSIDYGYTF,TGTGCCAGCAGTGAAGAGTATTGGACAGGGGGCTCCATTGACTATGGCTACACCTTC,NA,TRBJ1-2,TRBD1,TRBV6-1
CASSSRTSGAPDTQYF,TGTGCCAGCAGCTCTAGGACTAGCGGGGCCCCAGATACGCAGTATTTT,few,TRBJ2-3,TRBD2,TRBV7-3
CSVNFNRESNYGYTF,TGCAGCGTCAACTTTAACAGGGAATCTAACTATGGCTACACCTTC,NA,TRBJ1-2,NA,TRBV29-1
CASWRGNTGELFF,TGTGCCTCTTGGAGGGGGAACACCGGGGAGCTGTTTTTT,NA,TRBJ2-2,NA,TRBV10-3
CASSLPGRTDNEQFF,TGTGCCAGCAGCTTGCCCGGACGGACGGACAATGAGCAGTTCTTC,many,TRBJ2-1,NA,TRBV7-3
CASSYSGYRAEETQYF,TGTGCCAGCAGTTACTCGGGATACAGGGCGGAAGAGACCCAGTACTTC,NA,TRBJ2-5,NA,TRBV6-8
CASSVGYSMNTEAFF,TGTGCCAGCTCCGTTGGGTATTCCATGAACACTGAAGCTTTCTTT,NA,TRBJ1-1,NA,TRBV27
CASRPGQGRGGDGYTF,TGTGCCAGCAGACCCGGACAGGGTAGAGGGGGTGATGGCTACACCTTC,NA,TRBJ1-2,TRBD1,TRBV28
CASRARTGGLTGELFF,TGTGCCAGCAGGGCTAGGACAGGGGGCCTCACCGGGGAGCTGTTTTTT,NA,TRBJ2-2,TRBD1,TRBV9
CSARPHRTAQETQYF,TGCAGTGCTAGACCGCATAGGACAGCCCAAGAGACCCAGTACTTC,NA,TRBJ2-5,NA,TRBV20-1
CASSQAGAGGSYGYTF,TGTGCCAGCAGCCAAGCCGGGGCAGGGGGATCCTATGGCTACACCTTC,NA,TRBJ1-2,TRBD1,TRBV14
CASSYSSLAGLVYNEQFF,TGTGCCAGCAGTTACTCATCCCTGGCCGGTTTAGTCTACAATGAGCAGTTCTTC,NA,TRBJ2-1,NA,TRBV6-5
CSVVPGTELYEQYF,TGCAGCGTTGTTCCCGGGACAGAATTATACGAGCAGTACTTC,few,TRBJ2-7,TRBD1,TRBV29-1
CASSTYLNSGNQPQHF,TGTGCCAGTAGTACTTACCTAAATTCGGGCAATCAGCCCCAGCATTTT,few,TRBJ1-5,NA,TRBV19
CASSYGTAYNSPLHF,TGTGCCAGCAGCTATGGGACAGCCTATAATTCACCCCTCCACTTT,NA,TRBJ1-6,TRBD1,TRBV5-4
CASSIGQGQYF,TGTGCCAGCAGCATCGGACAGGGGCAGTACTTC,once,TRBJ2-7,TRBD1,TRBV7-9
CASSDLGGGIIGNTIYF,TGTGCCAGCAGCGACTTAGGAGGAGGGATTATTGGAAACACCATATATTTT,once,TRBJ1-3,NA,TRBV11-1
CSASSGHFNQPQHF,TGCAGTGCTTCTTCGGGACACTTCAATCAGCCCCAGCATTTT,NA,TRBJ1-5,NA,TRBV20-1
CASSQDKADTQYF,TGTGCCAGCAGCCAAGATAAAGCAGATACGCAGTATTTT,few,TRBJ2-3,NA,TRBV3-1
CASSYSFQVGGGSYNEQFF,TGTGCCAGCAGTTACTCCTTTCAGGTCGGGGGAGGGTCCTACAATGAGCAGTTCTTC,NA,TRBJ2-1,TRBD2,TRBV6-2/TRBV6-3
CATSRDPVEGPTEAFF,TGTGCCACCAGCAGAGATCCCGTTGAGGGGCCCACTGAAGCTTTCTTT,NA,TRBJ1-1,NA,TRBV15